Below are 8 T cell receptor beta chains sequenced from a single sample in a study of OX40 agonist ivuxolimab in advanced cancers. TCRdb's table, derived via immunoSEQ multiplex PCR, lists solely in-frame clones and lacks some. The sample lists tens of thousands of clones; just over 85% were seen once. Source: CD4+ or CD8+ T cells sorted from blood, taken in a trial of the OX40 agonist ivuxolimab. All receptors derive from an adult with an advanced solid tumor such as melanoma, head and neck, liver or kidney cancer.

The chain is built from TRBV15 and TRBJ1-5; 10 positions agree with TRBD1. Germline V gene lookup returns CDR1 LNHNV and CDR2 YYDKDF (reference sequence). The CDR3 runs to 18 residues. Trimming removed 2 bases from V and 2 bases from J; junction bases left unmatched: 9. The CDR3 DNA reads TGTGCCACCAGCAGAAGCCGGGACAGGGGACGAGGCAATCAGCCCCAGCATTTT. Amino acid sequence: CATSRSRDRGRGNQPQHF. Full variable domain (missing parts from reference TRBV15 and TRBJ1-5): DAMVIQNPRYQVTQFGKPVTLSCSQTLNHNVMYWYQQKSSQAPKLLFHYYDKDFNNEADTPDNFQSRRPNTSFCFLDIRSPGLGDTAMYLCATSRSRDRGRGNQPQHFGDGTRLSIL.

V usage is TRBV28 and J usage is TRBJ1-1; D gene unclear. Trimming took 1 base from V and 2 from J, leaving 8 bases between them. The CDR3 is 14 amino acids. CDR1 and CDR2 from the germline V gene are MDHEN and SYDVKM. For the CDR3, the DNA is TGTGCCAGCAGTTTATCCGGGATCAACACTGAAGCTTTCTTT. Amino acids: CASSLSGINTEAFF.

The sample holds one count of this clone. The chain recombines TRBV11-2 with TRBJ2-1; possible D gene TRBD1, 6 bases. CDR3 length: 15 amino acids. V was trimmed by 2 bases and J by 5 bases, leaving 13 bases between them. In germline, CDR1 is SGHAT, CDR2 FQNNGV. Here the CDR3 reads CASSLTGTPNNEQFF. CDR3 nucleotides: TGTGCCAGCAGCTTAACCGGGACACCAAACAATGAGCAGTTCTTC.

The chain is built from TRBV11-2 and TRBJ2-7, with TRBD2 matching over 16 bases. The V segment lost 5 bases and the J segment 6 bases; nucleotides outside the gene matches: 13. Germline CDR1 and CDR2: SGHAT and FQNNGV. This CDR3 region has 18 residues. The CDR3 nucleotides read TGTGCCAGCAGCCCAAGGAGGAAGGGACTAGCGGGAGGGCTCGAGCAGTACTTC. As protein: CASSPRRKGLAGGLEQYF.

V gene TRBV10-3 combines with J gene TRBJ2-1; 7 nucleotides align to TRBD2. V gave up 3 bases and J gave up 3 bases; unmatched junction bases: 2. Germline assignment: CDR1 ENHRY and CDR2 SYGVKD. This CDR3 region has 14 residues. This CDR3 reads CAISDLAVYNEQFF. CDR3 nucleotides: TGTGCCATCAGTGACCTAGCGGTCTACAATGAGCAGTTCTTC.

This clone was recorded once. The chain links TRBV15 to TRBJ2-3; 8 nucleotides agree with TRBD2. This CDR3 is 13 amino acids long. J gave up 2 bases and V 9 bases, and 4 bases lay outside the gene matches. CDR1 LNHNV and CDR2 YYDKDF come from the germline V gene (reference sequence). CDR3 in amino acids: CATKAGVTDTQYF. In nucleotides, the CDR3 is TGTGCCACAAAAGCGGGGGTCACAGATACGCAGTATTTT.

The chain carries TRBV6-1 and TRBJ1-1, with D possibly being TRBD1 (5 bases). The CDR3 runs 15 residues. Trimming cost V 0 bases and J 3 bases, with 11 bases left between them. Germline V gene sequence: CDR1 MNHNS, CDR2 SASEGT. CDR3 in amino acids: CASSEAPGRDTEAFF. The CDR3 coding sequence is TGTGCCAGCAGTGAAGCGCCGGGGCGGGACACTGAAGCTTTCTTT.

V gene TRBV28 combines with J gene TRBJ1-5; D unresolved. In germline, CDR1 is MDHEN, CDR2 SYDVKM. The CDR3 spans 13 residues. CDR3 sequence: CGSRTPSNQPQHF. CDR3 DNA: TGTGGTTCTAGAACACCGAGCAATCAGCCCCAGCATTTT.